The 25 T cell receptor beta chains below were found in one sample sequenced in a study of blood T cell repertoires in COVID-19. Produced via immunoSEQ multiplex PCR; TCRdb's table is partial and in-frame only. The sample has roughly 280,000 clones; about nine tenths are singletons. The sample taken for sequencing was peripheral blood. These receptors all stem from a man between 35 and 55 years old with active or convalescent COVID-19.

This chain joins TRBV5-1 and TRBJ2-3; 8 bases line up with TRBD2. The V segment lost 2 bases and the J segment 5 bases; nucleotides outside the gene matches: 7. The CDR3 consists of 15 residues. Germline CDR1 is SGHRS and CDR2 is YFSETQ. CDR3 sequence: CASSFPSGSGDTQYF. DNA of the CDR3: TGCGCCAGCAGCTTCCCCAGCGGGAGTGGAGATACGCAGTATTTT.

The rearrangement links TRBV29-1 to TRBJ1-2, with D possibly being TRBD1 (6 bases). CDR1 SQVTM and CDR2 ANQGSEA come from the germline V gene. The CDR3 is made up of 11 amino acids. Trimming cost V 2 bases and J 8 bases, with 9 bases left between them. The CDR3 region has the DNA TGCAGCGTTGAAACAGGGCACGGCTACACCTTC. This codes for CSVETGHGYTF. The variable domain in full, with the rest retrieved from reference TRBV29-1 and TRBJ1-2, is SAVISQKPSRDICQRGTSLTIQCQVDSQVTMMFWYRQQPGQSLTLIATANQGSEATYESGFVIDKFPISRPNLTFSTLTVSNMSPEDSSIYLCSVETGHGYTFGSGTRLTVV.

The CDR3 loop is CASKYGGGPYEQYF. DNA of the CDR3: TGTGCCAGCAAATACGGCGGGGGGCCATACGAGCAGTACTTC. The chain joins TRBV2 to TRBJ2-7; 8 nucleotides match TRBD2. This CDR3 comprises 14 residues. Germline V gives CDR1 SNHLY, CDR2 FYNNEI. V gave up 7 bases and J gave up 4 bases; unmatched junction bases: 9.

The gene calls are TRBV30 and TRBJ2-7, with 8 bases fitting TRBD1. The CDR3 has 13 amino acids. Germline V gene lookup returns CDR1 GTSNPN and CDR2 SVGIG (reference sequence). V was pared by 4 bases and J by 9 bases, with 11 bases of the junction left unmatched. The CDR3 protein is CAWKRTGSGVQYF. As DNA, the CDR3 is TGTGCCTGGAAAAGGACAGGGAGCGGAGTGCAGTACTTC.

The chain's CDR3 is CASSREREVDPGTDTQYF. The CDR3 DNA reads as TGCGCCAGCAGCCGAGAGCGGGAGGTCGACCCTGGCACAGATACGCAGTATTTT. This rearrangement joins TRBV4-1 to TRBJ2-3; 9 bases map to TRBD2. The V gene's germline CDR1 is MGHRA and CDR2 YSYEKL. The CDR3 covers 18 residues. The trim removed 4 bases at V and 1 base at J, leaving 12 bases unmatched.

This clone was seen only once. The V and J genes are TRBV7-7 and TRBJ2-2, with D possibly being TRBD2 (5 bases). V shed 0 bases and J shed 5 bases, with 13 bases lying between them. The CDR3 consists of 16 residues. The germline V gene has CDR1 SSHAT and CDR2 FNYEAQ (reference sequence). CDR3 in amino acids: CASSLARRGGTGELFF. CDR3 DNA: TGTGCCAGCAGCTTAGCGAGACGGGGTGGAACCGGGGAGCTGTTTTTT.

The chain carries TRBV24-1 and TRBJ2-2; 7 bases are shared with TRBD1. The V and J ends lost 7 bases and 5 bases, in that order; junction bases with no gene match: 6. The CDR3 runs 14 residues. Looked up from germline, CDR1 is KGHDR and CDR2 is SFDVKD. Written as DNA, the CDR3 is TGTGCCACCAGCCGACAGGGTGGGACCGGGGAGCTGTTTTTT. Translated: CATSRQGGTGELFF.

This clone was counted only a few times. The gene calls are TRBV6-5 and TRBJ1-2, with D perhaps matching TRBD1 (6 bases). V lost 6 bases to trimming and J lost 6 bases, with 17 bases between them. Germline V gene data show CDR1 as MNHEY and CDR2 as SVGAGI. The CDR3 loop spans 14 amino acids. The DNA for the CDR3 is TGTGCCAGCAGCTCGGATGGGGGGGGGCATGGCTACACCTTC. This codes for CASSSDGGGHGYTF.

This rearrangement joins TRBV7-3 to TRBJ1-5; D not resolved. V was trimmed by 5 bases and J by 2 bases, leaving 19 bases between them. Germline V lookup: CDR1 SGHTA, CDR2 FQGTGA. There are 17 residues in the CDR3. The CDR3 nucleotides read TGTGCCAGCAGCCCCCTCCCCACCCCGAGCGGCAATCAGCCCCAGCATTTT. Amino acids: CASSPLPTPSGNQPQHF.

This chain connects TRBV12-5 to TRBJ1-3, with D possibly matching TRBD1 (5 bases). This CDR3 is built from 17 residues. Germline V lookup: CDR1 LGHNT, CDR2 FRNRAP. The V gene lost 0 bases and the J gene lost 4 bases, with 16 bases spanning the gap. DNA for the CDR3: TGTGCTAGTGGTTTGGTACTGAGGCAGGGCGAAGGAAACACCATATATTTT. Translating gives CASGLVLRQGEGNTIYF.

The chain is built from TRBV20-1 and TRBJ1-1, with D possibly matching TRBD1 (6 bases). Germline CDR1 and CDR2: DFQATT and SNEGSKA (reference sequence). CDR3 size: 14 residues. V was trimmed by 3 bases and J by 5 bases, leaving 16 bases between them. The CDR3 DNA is TGCAGTGCTAGTAAAGGGGGTCCGGTGACTGAAGCTTTCTTT. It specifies CSASKGGPVTEAFF.

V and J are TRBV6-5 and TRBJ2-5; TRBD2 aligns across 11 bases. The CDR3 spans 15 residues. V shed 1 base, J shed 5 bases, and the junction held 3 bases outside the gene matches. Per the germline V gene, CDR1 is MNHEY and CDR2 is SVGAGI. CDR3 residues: CASSYFSGGGETQYF. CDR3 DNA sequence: TGTGCCAGCAGTTACTTTAGCGGGGGGGGCGAGACCCAGTACTTC.

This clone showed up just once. CDR3 nucleotides: TGCAGTGCTCGTGGTCTCGGGAGCAATCAGCCCCAGCATTTT. Protein: CSARGLGSNQPQHF. The chain carries TRBV20-1 and TRBJ1-5, with D uncertain. Germline CDR1 and CDR2: DFQATT and SNEGSKA (reference sequence). This CDR3 spans 14 amino acids. The V end lost 5 bases, the J end lost 1 base, and 12 bases lay between the germline ends.

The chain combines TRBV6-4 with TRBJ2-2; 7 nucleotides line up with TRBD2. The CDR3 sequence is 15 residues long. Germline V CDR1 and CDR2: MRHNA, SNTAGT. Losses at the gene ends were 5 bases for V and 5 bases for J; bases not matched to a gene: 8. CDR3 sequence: CASSPGLPTTGELFF. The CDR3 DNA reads TGTGCCAGCAGTCCGGGACTACCTACTACCGGGGAGCTGTTTTTT.

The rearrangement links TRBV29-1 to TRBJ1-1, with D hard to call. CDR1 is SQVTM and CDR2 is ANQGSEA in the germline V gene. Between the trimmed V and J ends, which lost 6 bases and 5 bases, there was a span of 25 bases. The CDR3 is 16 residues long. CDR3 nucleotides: TGCAGCGTGATACCTCGGTCAGTACCCAGAGGGACTGAAGCTTTCTTT. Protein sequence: CSVIPRSVPRGTEAFF.

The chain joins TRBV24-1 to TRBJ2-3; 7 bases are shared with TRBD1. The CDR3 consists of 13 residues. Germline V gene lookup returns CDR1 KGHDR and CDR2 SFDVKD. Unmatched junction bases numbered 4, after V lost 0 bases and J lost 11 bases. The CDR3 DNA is TGTGCCACCAGTGATTTGGGGGGACAGAAGCAGTATTTT. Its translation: CATSDLGGQKQYF.

Written as DNA, the CDR3 is TGTGCCAGCAGTTTAGGACTGGCGAACACTGAAGCTTTCTTT. Translation gives CASSLGLANTEAFF. This chain uses TRBV27 with TRBJ1-1; D gene ambiguous. CDR1 and CDR2 (germline): MNHEY, SMNVEV (reference sequence). The CDR3 runs 14 residues. V lost 2 bases, J lost 1 base, and 8 bases lay in between.

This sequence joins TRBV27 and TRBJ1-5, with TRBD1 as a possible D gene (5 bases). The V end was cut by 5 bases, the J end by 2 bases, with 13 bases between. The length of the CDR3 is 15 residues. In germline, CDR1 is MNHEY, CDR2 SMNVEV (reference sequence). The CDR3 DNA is TGTGCCAGCAGTCCCCAGGGTTGGGGCAATCAGCCCCAGCATTTT. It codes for CASSPQGWGNQPQHF.

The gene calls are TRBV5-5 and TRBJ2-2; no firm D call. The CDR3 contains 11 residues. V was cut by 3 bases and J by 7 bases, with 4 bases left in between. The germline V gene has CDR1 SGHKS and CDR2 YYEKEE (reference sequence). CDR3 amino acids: CASSSVGELFF. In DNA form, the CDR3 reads TGTGCCAGCAGCTCTGTCGGGGAGCTGTTTTTT. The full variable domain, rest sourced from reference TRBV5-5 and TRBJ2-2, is DAGVTQSPTHLIKTRGQQVTLRCSPISGHKSVSWYQQVLGQGPQFIFQYYEKEERGRGNFPDRFSARQFPNYSSELNVNALLLGDSALYLCASSSVGELFFGEGSRLTVL.

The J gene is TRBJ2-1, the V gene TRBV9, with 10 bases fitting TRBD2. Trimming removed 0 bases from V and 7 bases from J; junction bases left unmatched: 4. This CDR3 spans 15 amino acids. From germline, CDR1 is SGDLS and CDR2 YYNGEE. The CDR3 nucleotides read TGTGCCAGCAGCGTAGGGACTAGCGGTGGGAATGAGCAGTTCTTC. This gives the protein CASSVGTSGGNEQFF.

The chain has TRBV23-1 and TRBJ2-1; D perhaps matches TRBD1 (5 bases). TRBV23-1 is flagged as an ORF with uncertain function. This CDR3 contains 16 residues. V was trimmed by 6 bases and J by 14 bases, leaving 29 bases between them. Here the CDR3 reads CASSLIRQFEPPHEFF. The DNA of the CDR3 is TGCGCCAGCAGCCTAATAAGACAGTTTGAACCCCCCCACGAGTTCTTC.

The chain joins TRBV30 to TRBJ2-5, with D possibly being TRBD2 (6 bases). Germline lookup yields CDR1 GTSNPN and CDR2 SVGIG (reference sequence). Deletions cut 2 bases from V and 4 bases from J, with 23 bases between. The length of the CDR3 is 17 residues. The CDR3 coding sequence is TGTGCCTGGAGTTCTGCCCCTGGCCGGGGGAACCGAGAGACCCAGTACTTC. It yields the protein CAWSSAPGRGNRETQYF.

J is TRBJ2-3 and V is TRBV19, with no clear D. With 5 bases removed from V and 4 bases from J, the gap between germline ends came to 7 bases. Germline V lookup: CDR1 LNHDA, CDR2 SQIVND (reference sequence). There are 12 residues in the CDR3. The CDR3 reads CASSASPDTQYF. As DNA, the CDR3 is TGTGCCAGTAGTGCGTCCCCAGATACGCAGTATTTT.

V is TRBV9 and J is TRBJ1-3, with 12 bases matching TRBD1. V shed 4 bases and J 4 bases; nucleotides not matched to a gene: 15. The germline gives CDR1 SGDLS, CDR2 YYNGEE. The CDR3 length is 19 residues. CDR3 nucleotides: TGTGCCAGCAGCCCCGACCTCCGGGGACAGGGGGCCGCGGGAAACACCATATATTTT. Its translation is CASSPDLRGQGAAGNTIYF.

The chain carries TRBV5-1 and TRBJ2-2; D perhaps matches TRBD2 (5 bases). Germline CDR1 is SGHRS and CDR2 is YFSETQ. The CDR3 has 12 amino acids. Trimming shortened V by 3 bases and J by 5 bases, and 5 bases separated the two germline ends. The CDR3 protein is CASSSGTGELFF. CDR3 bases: TGCGCCAGCAGCTCGGGAACCGGGGAGCTGTTTTTT.